The sequence of this TCR beta chain was determined in a study of human T cells and chemical hapten exposure (dated by TCRdb to 2020 to 2023). Looking at the study overall: For sensitization, 2% DPC in acetone was applied to a roughly 2 cm by roughly 2 cm area of upper inner arm skin. Weekly therapeutic DPC doses were additionally applied to the scalp of patients throughout the approximately 23-week study period. Patch testing on the upper back used Finn chambers containing 0.01% DPC, with scoring done after 6 days according to International Contact Dermatitis Research Group standards. The mostly female patient cohort included alopecia areata with under or over 50% scalp involvement, alopecia totalis and alopecia universalis. Libraries were pooled for sequencing, and per-sample TCR yields varied mainly because of small differences in library volumes within the pool. The study tracked peripheral blood TCR repertoire changes in vivo during primary and secondary sensitization to the hapten diphenylcyclopropenone (DPC) in alopecia patients. Blood samples were taken from patients before sensitization (week 0) and then at 2, 6 and about 24 weeks after DPC sensitization. For TCR sequencing, blood came from 25 to 35 alopecia patients at anywhere from one to four time points (pre-sensitization, 2, 6 and 24 weeks). General conclusions and limits of the study: After repeated subsampling, the strength of the expansion versus patch-test correlation and the threshold at which it became significant changed. All patients had alopecia, a presumed autoimmune disease, so their immune response might differ from that of healthy individuals. A positive correlation was found between the number of PT1 expanded TCRs and patch test score, with significance reached at thresholds 8, 16 and 32 but not 4. DPC sensitization did not change how many TCRs were above 1 in 1000 frequency, and no evidence was found of alterations in global repertoire structure. Significantly more large CDR3 similarity clusters were formed by expanded TCRs than by pre-sensitization or healthy control sets, consistent with antigen-driven responses.

Counted from cysteine to phenylalanine, this CDR3 has 13 amino acids. Kept here is only the CDR3 DNA, which spans 39 bases and is read in frame from base 1. Trimming takes 6 bases from V and 7 bases from J, and the germline ends sit 15 bases apart. The germline V gene encodes CDR1 MNHEY and CDR2 SVGEGT. Per the publication, the time point label means: patch test 1, 2 weeks after DPC sensitization. The intended sense of this specimen's treatment or condition label: therapeutic diphenylcyclopropenone sensitization with weekly scalp DPC. At every patch-test visit, the blood draw took place before the patch test was put on. To be eligible, patients had to be aged 18 to 70, diagnosed with alopecia and judged suitable for DPC therapy, while pregnant patients were excluded. Total RNA was extracted from unfractionated whole blood that had been collected in Tempus Blood RNA tubes. In this sample, this clonotype turned up a few times. The specificity of this receptor is unknown. No much larger clone exists at a distance of one base, and base qualities are not known.

Library preparation was by RACE. Sequencing was performed on a NextSeq 500. During library preparation, unique molecular identifiers were attached to individual cDNA molecules so that TCRs could be counted in a quantitative, reproducible way. From each blood RNA sample, both TCR alpha and TCR beta chains were sequenced. Concerning the study's data processing: A median of around 96,000 TCRs per sample was observed, with a range of about 23,224 to 690,600. The Decombinator software suite was used to annotate the V, J and CDR3 of the TCR reads. For the PS versus PT1 abundance plots, all samples were subsampled to the same number of TCRs (28,000). Expanded TCRs were defined as absent before sensitization and observed at least eight times at the 2-week time point. The public reads were reprocessed in TCRdb via fastp at Q25 and MiXCR, keeping in-frame beta chains. For every CDR3 protein sequence, its rows merge into one entry that carries the most common genes and DNA. The authors' filters were not applied to this entry. Counted in this sample were 100,000 to 150,000 distinct CDR3 sequences; roughly an eighth of them appeared once. The ten largest account for 0.7% to 0.95% of the sample.

This sequence originates from a man younger than 35 with alopecia areata. Some clones in this sample may be carry-over from other donors' samples. The material was whole blood, obtained in connection with sensitization to the hapten diphenylcyclopropenone (DPC). The V and J segments used are TRBV6-2 or TRBV6-3 and TRBJ1-2; TRBD1 could be the D gene, as 5 bases match. The encoded CDR3 is CASSRDGLLGYTF. The DNA reads as follows: TGTGCCAGCAGCAGGGACGGCCTCCTTGGCTACACCTTC.